Below are 17 T cell receptor beta chains sequenced from a single sample in a study of shared clonotypes between healthy human individuals. CD8 cells regarded as naive lacked CD45RO, were positively chosen for CCR7, and omitted terminally differentiated effector memory CD45RA+ cells. Here immunoSEQ multiplex PCR was the method, and the copy in TCRdb shows in-frame clones only, minus some. This table has about 2,200,000 clones, approximately 94% appearing once. Specimen: naive CD8+ T cells from PBMCs. Receptors were obtained from a man aged 18 to 30 in good health. Some clones in this sample may be carry-over from other donors' samples.

CDR3 coding DNA: TGTGCCAGCAGTGTTGGCGGGAGGGCCCAAGATACGCAGTATTTT. Translated, it gives CASSVGGRAQDTQYF. The chain employs TRBV2 and TRBJ2-3; 9 bases map to TRBD2. V shed 4 bases and J 5 bases; nucleotides not matched to a gene: 7. Germline V gene data show CDR1 as SNHLY and CDR2 as FYNNEI. The CDR3 totals 15 residues.

This sequence joins TRBV7-2 and TRBJ2-1, with 7 nucleotides matching TRBD2. The ends lost 5 bases at V and 4 bases at J; junction bases unmatched: 8. This CDR3 comprises 15 residues. Germline V gene lookup returns CDR1 SGHTA and CDR2 FQGNSA. In DNA, the CDR3 is TGTGCCAGCAGCCATCTTAGCGGGCGATACAATGAGCAGTTCTTC. It translates to CASSHLSGRYNEQFF. Drawing the rest from reference TRBV7-2 and TRBJ2-1, the complete variable domain is GAGVSQSPSNKVTEKGKDVELRCDPISGHTALYWYRQSLGQGLEFLIYFQGNSAPDKSGLPSDRFSAERTGGSVSTLTIQRTQQEDSAVYLCASSHLSGRYNEQFFGPGTRLTVL.

This chain uses TRBV27 with TRBJ1-2; D gene ambiguous. V lost 7 bases, J lost 1 base, and 16 bases lay in between. The germline CDR1 and CDR2 sequences are MNHEY and SMNVEV (reference sequence). CDR3 length: 15 residues. The DNA for the CDR3 is TGTGCCAGCACTCACATTCCGGCGGGTAACTATGGCTACACCTTC. Translating it yields CASTHIPAGNYGYTF.

This chain uses TRBV28 with TRBJ1-6; D is unclear. The CDR3 consists of 15 residues. With 7 bases removed from V and 6 bases from J, the gap between germline ends came to 16 bases. Per germline, CDR1 MDHEN and CDR2 SYDVKM. The CDR3 loop reads CASNGSGWGNSPLHF. The CDR3 nucleotides are TGTGCCAGCAACGGCTCCGGCTGGGGTAATTCACCCCTCCACTTT. The full variable domain, rest sourced from reference TRBV28 and TRBJ1-6, is DVKVTQSSRYLVKRTGEKVFLECVQDMDHENMFWYRQDPGLGLRLIYFSYDVKMKEKGDIPEGYSVSREKKERFSLILESASTNQTSMYLCASNGSGWGNSPLHFGNGTRLTVT.

On this clone: This same CDR3 is encoded by further DNA sequences in the sample. V is TRBV9 and J is TRBJ2-7; D may correspond to TRBD1 or TRBD2 (5 bases each). There are 13 residues in the CDR3. CDR1 and CDR2 (germline): SGDLS, YYNGEE. Trimming removed 3 bases at V and 4 bases at J, with 11 bases between. The CDR3 bases are TGTGCCAGCAGCGCCGGGACGTTATACGAGCAGTACTTC. Encoded protein: CASSAGTLYEQYF.

V gene TRBV5-6 combines with J gene TRBJ1-6, with D unclear. The CDR3 is made up of 15 amino acids. Germline-derived CDR1 and CDR2 are SGHDT and YYEEEE. The germline V and J ends were trimmed by 2 bases and 5 bases, with 11 bases remaining between them. The CDR3 bases are TGTGCCAGCAGCTTCGCCGGAATAGATAATTCACCCCTCCACTTT. Its translation: CASSFAGIDNSPLHF.

J is TRBJ1-5 and V is TRBV19; the D is unclear. There are 15 residues in the CDR3. The V end was cut by 1 base, the J end by 2 bases, with 9 bases between. Per germline, CDR1 LNHDA and CDR2 SQIVND (reference sequence). The CDR3 loop reads CASSIGRAGNQPQHF. The CDR3 nucleotides are TGTGCCAGTAGTATAGGGAGGGCCGGCAATCAGCCCCAGCATTTT.

CDR3 nucleotide sequence: TGTGCCAGCAGCACGTCGACAGTGGGGAACACTGAAGCTTTCTTT. It encodes CASSTSTVGNTEAFF. J is TRBJ1-1 and V is TRBV13, with a weak D call TRBD1 (5 bases). The V end lost 5 bases, the J end lost 1 base, and 14 bases lay between the germline ends. Germline V gene lookup returns CDR1 PRHDT and CDR2 FYEKMQ (reference sequence). The CDR3 is made up of 15 amino acids.

This chain links TRBV27 with TRBJ2-3, with TRBD1 as a possible D gene (5 bases). The CDR3 runs to 15 residues. V gave up 5 bases and J gave up 2 bases, with 14 bases separating them. Germline V CDR1 and CDR2: MNHEY, SMNVEV (reference sequence). The CDR3 loop is CASSHGQGYTDTQYF. DNA for the CDR3: TGTGCCAGCAGTCACGGGCAGGGATACACAGATACGCAGTATTTT.

The rearrangement links TRBV14 to TRBJ2-5, with D maybe TRBD2 (5 bases). The V end lost 2 bases, the J end lost 6 bases, and 13 bases lay between the germline ends. The CDR3 length is 14 residues. CDR1 and CDR2 (germline): SGHDN, FVKESK. In DNA form, the CDR3 reads TGTGCCAGCAGCCAACGGGGAAATGAGAAGACCCAGTACTTC. Translated: CASSQRGNEKTQYF.

J is TRBJ2-7 and V is TRBV4-1; perhaps TRBD1 as D (6 bases). Trimming stripped 4 bases from V and 1 base from J, with 11 bases between. Per germline, CDR1 MGHRA and CDR2 YSYEKL. The CDR3 runs to 14 residues. The CDR3 here is CASSPGHGSYEQYF. The DNA for the CDR3 is TGCGCCAGCAGCCCGGGACATGGATCCTACGAGCAGTACTTC.

On this clone: The germline gene is not matched at one end of the junction; a read error may be the cause. This rearrangement joins TRBV27 to TRBJ1-5, with 9 bases aligning to TRBD1. CDR1 is MNHEY, CDR2 SMNVEV, per germline (reference sequence). The CDR3 has 14 amino acids. This chain's CDR3 is CASNLQGAGQPQHF. The DNA of the CDR3 is TGTGCCAGCAATTTACAGGGGGCAGGGCAGCCCCAGCATTTT.

This clone was counted once. Other DNA sequences in this specimen translate into the identical CDR3. The rearrangement uses TRBV19 and TRBJ2-1; D might be TRBD1 or TRBD2, each matching 5 bases. CDR1 and CDR2 from the germline V gene are LNHDA and SQIVND (reference sequence). CDR3 length: 15 residues. V dropped 3 bases and J dropped 0 bases, with 9 bases sitting between them. CDR3 region: CASSIWGSSYNEQFF. The DNA for the CDR3 is TGTGCCAGTAGTATTTGGGGGAGCTCCTACAATGAGCAGTTCTTC.

J is TRBJ1-2 and V is TRBV9; weak D call: TRBD1 (6 bases). Germline V gene sequence: CDR1 SGDLS, CDR2 YYNGEE. The ends were cut back, 4 bases at V and 5 bases at J, with 18 bases in the middle. The CDR3 runs 15 residues. This CDR3 is CASSPFDRLDYGYTF. The CDR3 DNA reads as TGTGCCAGCAGCCCTTTCGACAGGCTTGATTATGGCTACACCTTC.

V and J are TRBV7-3 and TRBJ2-7; perhaps TRBD2 as D (7 bases). The V and J ends lost 5 bases and 5 bases respectively, with 16 bases between them. CDR3 length: 14 residues. From germline, CDR1 is SGHTA and CDR2 FQGTGA. The CDR3 nucleotides read TGTGCCAGCAGCCATGGGGGGGCAGTTGACGAGCAGTACTTC. It specifies CASSHGGAVDEQYF.

The CDR3 nucleotides read TGTGCCAGCAGCGTAGTCGGGGCGAACACTGAAGCTTTCTTT. It translates to CASSVVGANTEAFF. The chain has TRBV9 and TRBJ1-1; possibly TRBD1 for D (5 bases). The germline V gene has CDR1 SGDLS and CDR2 YYNGEE. The CDR3 is 14 amino acids. Trimming pared 0 bases from V and 1 base from J, leaving 7 bases between. Full variable domain (missing parts from reference TRBV9 and TRBJ1-1): DSGVTQTPKHLITATGQRVTLRCSPRSGDLSVYWYQQSLDQGLQFLIQYYNGEERAKGNILERFSAQQFPDLHSELNLSSLELGDSALYFCASSVVGANTEAFFGQGTRLTVV.

As regards this clone: Other DNA sequences in this specimen translate into the identical CDR3. The chain recombines TRBV9 with TRBJ2-7; 8 bases are shared with TRBD1. This CDR3 spans 13 amino acids. After removal of 3 bases from V and 3 bases from J, the junction contained 2 bases not matched to a gene. Germline V gene lookup returns CDR1 SGDLS and CDR2 YYNGEE. The CDR3 DNA sequence: TGTGCCAGCAGCGCCACAGGGGGCTACGAGCAGTACTTC. This encodes CASSATGGYEQYF.